One sample yielded the 13 T cell receptor beta chains listed below, sequenced in a study of OX40 agonist ivuxolimab in advanced cancers. Some clones are missing from TCRdb's copy, which holds only in-frame ones; the method was immunoSEQ multiplex PCR. The table lists roughly 80,000 clones, roughly 90% of them singletons, with 0.55% to 0.8% in the top ten. The source was CD4+ or CD8+ T cells sorted from blood, collected in a trial of the OX40 agonist ivuxolimab. The receptors originated from an adult with an advanced solid tumor such as melanoma, head and neck, liver or kidney cancer.

The V call is TRBV7-8, the J call TRBJ1-5, with TRBD1 matching over 7 bases. CDR1 SGHVS and CDR2 FQNEAQ come from the germline V gene. The CDR3 sequence is 14 residues long. The V gene end was trimmed by 5 bases and the J gene end by 6 bases; junction bases not matched to a gene: 7. In DNA, the CDR3 is TGTGCCAGCAGCACCAGTACAGGGGTTCAGCCCCAGCATTTT. Translating gives CASSTSTGVQPQHF.

V usage is TRBV7-2 and J usage is TRBJ2-7; 13 nucleotides line up with TRBD2. After removal of 4 bases from V and 0 bases from J, the junction contained 3 bases not matched to a gene. CDR1 and CDR2 from the germline V gene are SGHTA and FQGNSA. The CDR3 totals 16 residues. This chain's CDR3 is CASSSGLAGSSYEQYF. In nucleotides, the CDR3 is TGTGCCAGCAGCTCGGGACTAGCGGGGAGCTCCTACGAGCAGTACTTC.

This rearrangement joins TRBV30 to TRBJ1-5, with D unresolved. The CDR3 length is 13 residues. The germline V and J ends were trimmed by 0 bases and 3 bases, with 6 bases remaining between them. Germline V gene sequence: CDR1 GTSNPN, CDR2 SVGIG (reference sequence). The CDR3 nucleotides read TGTGCCTGGAGTGTAGGCAACAATCAGCCCCAGCATTTT. Translating gives CAWSVGNNQPQHF.

This clone has just one count. This sequence joins TRBV5-1 and TRBJ2-7, with 7 positions matching TRBD2. This CDR3 spans 15 amino acids. Germline CDR1 reads SGHRS; CDR2 reads YFSETQ. V dropped 3 bases and J dropped 4; count of bases not matched to a gene: 10. In nucleotides, the CDR3 is TGCGCCAGCAGCTCCGATTATGGGGGGGGTTACGAGCAGTACTTC. Residues: CASSSDYGGGYEQYF.

This rearrangement joins TRBV11-3 to TRBJ2-3, with a possible D match to TRBD2 (6 bases). Germline assignment: CDR1 SGHNT and CDR2 YENEEA. The CDR3 runs 16 residues. Trimming cost V 5 bases and J 4 bases, with 19 bases left between them. CDR3 coding DNA: TGTGCCAGCAGCCTCGGGGGACCTGACGGGGCAGATACGCAGTATTTT. The encoded protein is CASSLGGPDGADTQYF.

This sequence joins TRBV29-1 and TRBJ2-7; possibly TRBD1 or TRBD2 for D (6 bases each). The germline gives CDR1 SQVTM, CDR2 ANQGSEA. This CDR3 region has 13 residues. V dropped 0 bases and J dropped 4 bases, with 10 bases sitting between them. The CDR3 reads CSVEDRGGYEQYF. The CDR3 nucleotides read TGCAGCGTTGAAGACAGGGGAGGATACGAGCAGTACTTC.

This chain uses TRBV7-2 with TRBJ2-7; D is possibly TRBD1 (6 bases). V gave up 5 bases and J gave up 0 bases, with 11 bases separating them. The CDR3 has 14 amino acids. The germline V gene encodes CDR1 SGHTA and CDR2 FQGNSA. CDR3 sequence: CASSMDSSSYEQYF. CDR3 nucleotide sequence: TGTGCCAGCAGCATGGACAGTAGCTCCTACGAGCAGTACTTC.

The V call is TRBV18, the J call TRBJ1-6; D is possibly TRBD1 (5 bases). The germline CDR1 and CDR2 sequences are KGHSH and LQKENI. The CDR3 sequence is 15 residues long. V shed 5 bases and J shed 1 base, with 9 bases lying between them. The CDR3: CASSAGPSYNSPLHF. CDR3 coding DNA: TGTGCCAGCTCAGCAGGGCCTTCCTATAATTCACCCCTCCACTTT.

The V gene is TRBV9, the J gene TRBJ2-5; D unresolved. The CDR3 is 13 amino acids. The germline gives CDR1 SGDLS, CDR2 YYNGEE. Trimming removed 1 base from V and 2 bases from J, with 6 bases in between. The CDR3: CASSVSQQETQYF. CDR3 bases: TGTGCCAGCAGCGTATCACAGCAAGAGACCCAGTACTTC.

This chain links TRBV28 with TRBJ1-5; a weak D match, TRBD1 (5 bases). Germline V gene lookup returns CDR1 MDHEN and CDR2 SYDVKM. The germline V and J ends were trimmed by 1 base and 15 bases, with 13 bases remaining between them. CDR3 length: 12 residues. CDR3 residues: CASSLSQGVWHF. The CDR3 DNA reads as TGTGCCAGCAGTTTATCCCAGGGTGTCTGGCATTTT.

The gene calls are TRBV5-1 and TRBJ2-7; 7 nucleotides line up with TRBD1. CDR3 length equals 14 residues. Trimming at V came to 4 bases and at J to 3 bases, leaving 7 bases not matched to a gene. Germline loops: CDR1 SGHRS, CDR2 YFSETQ. This chain's CDR3 is CASSLGGQIYEQYF. The CDR3 bases are TGCGCCAGCAGCCTAGGGGGACAGATCTACGAGCAGTACTTC.

The chain combines TRBV28 with TRBJ1-6; possible D gene TRBD1, 6 bases. The CDR3 runs 17 residues. The V gene lost 5 bases and the J gene lost 2 bases, with 16 bases spanning the gap. Germline V gene data show CDR1 as MDHEN and CDR2 as SYDVKM. The CDR3 loop is CASSLRGGAPYNSPLHF. In DNA, the CDR3 is TGTGCCAGCAGTCTTCGAGGGGGGGCCCCCTATAATTCACCCCTCCACTTT.

The chain joins TRBV4-3 to TRBJ1-2, with no clear D. Germline V gene sequence: CDR1 LGHNA, CDR2 YSLEER. The CDR3 extends over 16 amino acids. Trimming removed 0 bases at V and 4 bases at J, with 15 bases between. CDR3 bases: TGCGCCAGCAGCCAAGATCGGGGTCTTCCCCTCTATGGCTACACCTTC. It encodes CASSQDRGLPLYGYTF.